The 15 T cell receptor beta chains in this list originate from one sample, sequenced in a study of T cells of healthy individuals. TCRdb processed the 5' RACE reads anew with MiXCR; each CDR3 protein has one entry. This table has about 53,000 distinct CDR3 sequences, about 14% appearing once. The receptors stem from a human donor in good health.

This chain uses TRBV9 with TRBJ1-4; D ambiguous. The germline V gene encodes CDR1 SGDLS and CDR2 YYNGEE. The CDR3 runs 13 residues. The V gene lost 0 bases and the J gene lost 10 bases, with 10 bases spanning the gap. The CDR3 nucleotides read TGTGCCAGCAGCGTAGGGTCAGAGGGAAAACTGTTTTTT. Its translation: CASSVGSEGKLFF.

V gene TRBV11-2 combines with J gene TRBJ2-4; D perhaps matches TRBD2 (7 bases). Trimming cost V 5 bases and J 3 bases, with 17 bases left between them. Germline CDR1 SGHAT, CDR2 FQNNGV. The CDR3 is 16 residues long. The CDR3 reads CASSLRGGAGKNIQYF. DNA of the CDR3: TGTGCCAGCAGCCTGAGAGGGGGGGCTGGCAAAAACATTCAGTACTTC.

This rearrangement joins TRBV30 to TRBJ2-1; TRBD2 matches 9 bases. The CDR3 totals 14 residues. The V gene's germline CDR1 is GTSNPN and CDR2 SVGIG (reference sequence). Trimming at V came to 3 bases and at J to 10 bases, leaving 10 bases not matched to a gene. Here the CDR3 reads CAWRGAGGFYEQFF. In DNA, the CDR3 is TGTGCCTGGAGAGGAGCGGGGGGTTTCTACGAGCAGTTCTTC.

V usage is TRBV6-6 and J usage is TRBJ2-3; tentatively, D is TRBD1 (6 bases). Trimming left V 2 bases short and J 3 bases short, with 15 bases between. This CDR3 spans 16 amino acids. Germline CDR1 and CDR2: MNHNY and SVGAGI (reference sequence). CDR3: CASSYGSRQATDTQYF. DNA for the CDR3: TGTGCCAGCAGTTACGGGTCGCGACAGGCTACAGATACGCAGTATTTT.

This clonotype was found many times. The rearrangement uses TRBV12-3 or TRBV12-4 and TRBJ1-2, with D unclear. The V end was cut by 6 bases, the J end by 7 bases, with 12 bases between. The CDR3 is 12 residues long. The CDR3 here is CASSTYAGGYTF. CDR3 DNA sequence: TGTGCCAGCAGCACCTACGCTGGTGGCTACACCTTC.

This clonotype has ten or more counts. The chain couples TRBV11-3 to TRBJ1-1, with D tentatively TRBD1 (6 bases). Trimming removed 1 base from V and 6 bases from J, with 9 bases in between. Germline-derived CDR1 and CDR2 are SGHNT and YENEEA. This CDR3 spans 13 amino acids. The CDR3 nucleotides are TGTGCCAGCAGCTTAGGGGGGGGGCCTGAAGCTTTCTTT. This sequence encodes CASSLGGGPEAFF.

This clonotype was picked up many times. The chain couples TRBV18 to TRBJ2-3; D call uncertain. Trimming stripped 2 bases from V and 2 bases from J, with 11 bases between. The CDR3 runs 15 residues. Germline values: CDR1 KGHSH, CDR2 LQKENI. The CDR3 DNA follows: TGTGCCAGCTCACCAAAACCAGGATTCACAGATACGCAGTATTTT. It codes for CASSPKPGFTDTQYF.

Many counts were recorded for this clonotype. The gene calls are TRBV7-9 and TRBJ1-1, with D uncertain. V shed 2 bases and J shed 3 bases, with 7 bases lying between them. CDR1 is SEHNR and CDR2 is FQNEAQ in the germline V gene (reference sequence). This CDR3 is 13 amino acids long. The DNA for the CDR3 is TGTGCCAGCAGCTTAAGGGCGGACACTGAAGCTTTCTTT. Translating gives CASSLRADTEAFF.

This clonotype was picked up many times. This chain links TRBV5-6 with TRBJ2-1, with D unclear. This CDR3 comprises 13 residues. Trimming removed 0 bases from V and 7 bases from J, with 8 bases in between. Germline V lookup: CDR1 SGHDT, CDR2 YYEEEE. The CDR3 DNA follows: TGTGCCAGCAGCTTGGATACCACGAATGAGCAGTTCTTC. Residues: CASSLDTTNEQFF.

J is TRBJ2-3 and V is TRBV7-2, with 8 nucleotides matching TRBD2. The CDR3 covers 17 residues. Trimming at V came to 0 bases and at J to 0 bases, leaving 5 bases not matched to a gene. Germline CDR1 is SGHTA and CDR2 is FQGNSA. CDR3 in amino acids: CASSLARGVPSTDTQYF. CDR3 coding DNA: TGTGCCAGCAGCTTAGCGCGGGGGGTCCCTAGCACAGATACGCAGTATTTT.

The table lists this clonotype with many counts. The chain combines TRBV20-1 with TRBJ1-2; 7 nucleotides agree with TRBD1. This CDR3 has 14 amino acids. With 5 bases clipped from V and 8 bases from J, the junction kept 14 bases outside the gene matches. The germline CDR1 and CDR2 sequences are DFQATT and SNEGSKA (reference sequence). This CDR3 reads CSAPVNHQGDGYTF. The DNA of the CDR3 is TGCAGTGCTCCAGTAAATCATCAGGGGGACGGCTACACCTTC.

This clonotype showed up many times. The chain has TRBV5-6 and TRBJ1-1; TRBD1 might be the D (6 bases). The ends were cut back, 4 bases at V and 10 bases at J, with 14 bases in the middle. Germline values: CDR1 SGHDT, CDR2 YYEEEE. The CDR3 consists of 12 residues. The CDR3 is CASSPLRGAAFF. CDR3 coding DNA: TGTGCCAGCAGCCCCCTAAGGGGGGCAGCTTTCTTT.

This clonotype was picked up a small number of times. The chain has TRBV7-9 and TRBJ2-7, with unresolved D. In germline, CDR1 is SEHNR, CDR2 FQNEAQ (reference sequence). The CDR3 spans 15 residues. Trimming removed 6 bases from V and 0 bases from J, with 15 bases in between. Here the CDR3 reads CASRDTGRSSYEQYF. The CDR3 nucleotides read TGTGCCAGCAGAGACACCGGCCGGAGCTCCTACGAGCAGTACTTC.

This clonotype was recorded at least ten times. This chain uses TRBV20-1 with TRBJ2-3; 7 nucleotides align to TRBD1. Germline values: CDR1 DFQATT, CDR2 SNEGSKA (reference sequence). Trimming removed 1 base from V and 2 bases from J; junction bases left unmatched: 6. The CDR3 extends over 15 amino acids. DNA of the CDR3: TGCAGTGCTAGAGTGGCAGGGGGTAACACAGATACGCAGTATTTT. It yields the protein CSARVAGGNTDTQYF.

The chain couples TRBV20-1 to TRBJ1-1; a possible D gene is TRBD1 (6 bases). Trimming pared 1 base from V and 1 base from J, leaving 13 bases between. This CDR3 has 15 residues. In germline, CDR1 is DFQATT, CDR2 SNEGSKA (reference sequence). CDR3 loop: CSARASQGSNTEAFF. DNA of the CDR3: TGCAGTGCTAGAGCCTCACAGGGCTCGAACACTGAAGCTTTCTTT.